These 30 T cell receptor beta chains were all obtained from the same sample, sequenced in a study of cytomegalovirus exposure and HLA in healthy donors. Repertoires were generated with immunoSEQ multiplex PCR, while TCRdb's copy carries only in-frame clones and drops some. The sample carries roughly 120,000 clones, 86% recorded once. The sample consisted of PBMCs. These receptors were collected from a man between 18 and 35 years old in good health and CMV-seronegative.

This sequence joins TRBV7-8 and TRBJ1-2, with 8 nucleotides matching TRBD1. CDR1 and CDR2 from the germline V gene are SGHVS and FQNEAQ. CDR3 length: 17 residues. After removal of 1 base from V and 0 bases from J, the junction contained 7 bases not matched to a gene. CDR3 protein: CASSLGRGRGSNYGYTF. CDR3 bases: TGTGCCAGCAGCTTAGGCAGGGGGCGCGGCTCTAACTATGGCTACACCTTC. The full variable domain, with the rest looked up from reference TRBV7-8 and TRBJ1-2, is GAGVSQSPRYKVAKRGQDVALRCDPISGHVSLFWYQQALGQGPEFLTYFQNEAQLDKSGLPSDRFFAERPEGSVSTLKIQRTQQEDSAVYLCASSLGRGRGSNYGYTFGSGTRLTVV.

The chain is built from TRBV6-1 and TRBJ2-2; D perhaps matches TRBD2 (7 bases). V was shortened by 3 bases and J by 6 bases, with 14 bases between the two germline ends. CDR3 size: 15 residues. Looked up from germline, CDR1 is MNHNS and CDR2 is SASEGT. CDR3 in DNA: TGTGCCAGCAGTGATAGGGGGAGGGCCGCCGGGGAGCTGTTTTTT. The encoded protein is CASSDRGRAAGELFF.

The V call is TRBV27, the J call TRBJ2-7, with 8 bases lining up with TRBD1. J was trimmed by 2 bases and V by 1 base; bases with no gene match: 10. The CDR3 is made up of 17 amino acids. Germline V gene sequence: CDR1 MNHEY, CDR2 SMNVEV (reference sequence). In DNA form, the CDR3 reads TGTGCCAGCAGTTTATTACGGACAGGGAGAATGGCCTACGAGCAGTACTTC. Translating it yields CASSLLRTGRMAYEQYF.

V gene TRBV30 combines with J gene TRBJ1-2; no definite D call. The CDR3 totals 13 residues. With 7 bases removed from V and 2 bases from J, the gap between germline ends came to 14 bases. Per the germline V gene, CDR1 is GTSNPN and CDR2 is SVGIG (reference sequence). The CDR3 sequence is CAYLNGMNYGYTF. DNA for the CDR3: TGTGCCTACTTGAACGGGATGAACTATGGCTACACCTTC.

This clone has only a few counts. The V call is TRBV10-3, the J call TRBJ2-3; D possibly corresponds to TRBD2 (6 bases). The CDR3 is 14 residues long. CDR1 ENHRY and CDR2 SYGVKD come from the germline V gene. V was pared by 0 bases and J by 4 bases, with 8 bases between. CDR3 coding DNA: TGTGCCATCAGTGAGTCGGGGGAGGCAGATACGCAGTATTTT. Residues: CAISESGEADTQYF.

The chain uses TRBV7-2 and TRBJ2-1; 8 bases map to TRBD2. Germline CDR1 SGHTA, CDR2 FQGNSA. J was trimmed by 0 bases and V by 1 base; bases with no gene match: 2. This CDR3 spans 16 amino acids. DNA for the CDR3: TGTGCCAGCAGCTTAGTAGCGGGAAGCTCCTACAATGAGCAGTTCTTC. It encodes CASSLVAGSSYNEQFF.

CDR3 sequence: CASRAVFRGNYEQYF. In DNA form, the CDR3 reads TGCGCCAGCAGAGCCGTGTTTCGGGGGAACTACGAGCAGTACTTC. The chain joins TRBV5-1 to TRBJ2-7; weak D call: TRBD2 (6 bases). The CDR3 has 15 residues. Deletions cut 5 bases from V and 3 bases from J, with 18 bases between. Germline V gene lookup returns CDR1 SGHRS and CDR2 YFSETQ.

The gene calls are TRBV5-1 and TRBJ1-1, with D uncertain. Germline values: CDR1 SGHRS, CDR2 YFSETQ. The length of the CDR3 is 15 residues. The V end lost 10 bases, the J end lost 0 bases, and 19 bases lay between the germline ends. The CDR3 nucleotides are TGCGCCTCACAAGTGGAGACCCGCATGAACACTGAAGCTTTCTTT. This encodes CASQVETRMNTEAFF.

V gene TRBV6-5 combines with J gene TRBJ1-2, with D unclear. V was cut by 4 bases and J by 4 bases, with 13 bases left in between. Germline V gives CDR1 MNHEY, CDR2 SVGAGI. The CDR3 totals 14 residues. The CDR3 here is CASSLPGRLYGYTF. CDR3 sequence (DNA): TGTGCCAGCAGTTTGCCCGGGAGACTCTATGGCTACACCTTC.

The chain joins TRBV19 to TRBJ1-1; D is uncertain. V was cut by 1 base and J by 7 bases, with 7 bases left in between. Looked up from germline, CDR1 is LNHDA and CDR2 is SQIVND (reference sequence). The CDR3 spans 12 residues. The CDR3 here is CASSIGGVEAFF. CDR3 nucleotides: TGTGCCAGTAGTATAGGCGGGGTTGAAGCTTTCTTT.

The sample holds a few counts of this clone. The chain combines TRBV4-1 with TRBJ2-3; TRBD2 matches at 8 bases. The CDR3 has 17 amino acids. Germline V gene lookup returns CDR1 MGHRA and CDR2 YSYEKL. The V gene end was trimmed by 0 bases and the J gene end by 2 bases; junction bases not matched to a gene: 7. The chain's CDR3 is CASSQDVTSGNTDTQYF. The CDR3 DNA is TGCGCCAGCAGCCAAGATGTCACTAGCGGTAACACAGATACGCAGTATTTT.

This clone was detected once. V and J are TRBV5-1 and TRBJ2-1, with 7 bases fitting TRBD2. The CDR3 has 16 amino acids. With V trimmed by 4 bases and J by 1 base, 8 bases remained unmatched. The germline V gene has CDR1 SGHRS and CDR2 YFSETQ. For the CDR3, the DNA is TGCGCCAGCAGCAGAATGACCGGGGGGTCCTACAATGAGCAGTTCTTC. It specifies CASSRMTGGSYNEQFF.

This chain uses TRBV14 with TRBJ2-3; 11 bases line up with TRBD2. With V trimmed by 4 bases and J by 2 bases, 5 bases remained unmatched. Germline CDR1 and CDR2: SGHDN and FVKESK. CDR3 length: 16 amino acids. The CDR3 nucleotides are TGTGCCAGCAGCCCTACTAGCGGGGGCTACACAGATACGCAGTATTTT. Amino acids: CASSPTSGGYTDTQYF.

The V and J genes are TRBV4-2 and TRBJ2-7; 14 bases match TRBD2. The V gene end was trimmed by 0 bases and the J gene end by 2 bases; junction bases not matched to a gene: 6. The CDR3 consists of 18 residues. Germline CDR1 LGHNA, CDR2 YNFKEQ. Written as DNA, the CDR3 is TGTGCCAGCAGCCAAGAAGGGACTAGCGGGAGTTGGGCCTACGAGCAGTACTTC. As protein: CASSQEGTSGSWAYEQYF.

The rearrangement links TRBV19 to TRBJ1-5, with 7 positions matching TRBD1. There are 16 residues in the CDR3. The V and J ends lost 6 bases and 0 bases, in that order; junction bases with no gene match: 8. Germline-derived CDR1 and CDR2 are LNHDA and SQIVND (reference sequence). The CDR3 here is CASRPEGGHSNQPQHF. The DNA for the CDR3 is TGTGCCAGTAGACCCGAAGGGGGCCATAGCAATCAGCCCCAGCATTTT.

This clone was counted a few times. The chain joins TRBV7-9 to TRBJ2-1; D gene ambiguous. The CDR3 consists of 11 residues. Trimming shortened V by 4 bases and J by 7 bases, and 5 bases separated the two germline ends. Looked up from germline, CDR1 is SEHNR and CDR2 is FQNEAQ (reference sequence). In DNA, the CDR3 is TGTGCCAGCAGCTCCCCGAATGAGCAGTTCTTC. Its protein is CASSSPNEQFF.

This clone was detected only once. V is TRBV7-9 and J is TRBJ1-6; a weak D match, TRBD1 (5 bases). CDR3 length: 14 residues. V lost 4 bases, J lost 6 bases, and 10 bases lay in between. CDR1 and CDR2 (germline): SEHNR, FQNEAQ (reference sequence). CDR3 sequence (DNA): TGTGCCAGCAGCTCAGGTAGGGGTAATTCACCCCTCCACTTT. It translates to CASSSGRGNSPLHF.

The rearrangement joins TRBV19 to TRBJ2-1; 9 positions agree with TRBD2. The CDR3 is made up of 18 amino acids. V lost 7 bases and J lost 1; bases outside the gene matches: 14. The germline gives CDR1 LNHDA, CDR2 SQIVND (reference sequence). CDR3 residues: CASTSNRGAGGSYNEQFF. The DNA for the CDR3 is TGTGCCAGTACCTCCAATAGGGGGGCGGGAGGGTCCTACAATGAGCAGTTCTTC.

The DNA for the CDR3 is TGTGCCAGCTCACCAGTCCTTAACAAAGAGACCCAGTACTTC. Protein product: CASSPVLNKETQYF. The chain employs TRBV18 and TRBJ2-5, with D hard to call. Germline V gene sequence: CDR1 KGHSH, CDR2 LQKENI. The CDR3 is 14 residues long. V was pared by 2 bases and J by 3 bases, with 10 bases between.

V is TRBV19 and J is TRBJ1-1, with a tentative D call TRBD1 (5 bases). Trimming cost V 3 bases and J 3 bases, with 17 bases left between them. There are 16 residues in the CDR3. The germline CDR1 and CDR2 sequences are LNHDA and SQIVND (reference sequence). CDR3 sequence reads: CASSIDWGGADTEAFF. DNA for the CDR3: TGTGCCAGTAGTATCGATTGGGGGGGTGCGGACACTGAAGCTTTCTTT.

The gene calls are TRBV7-8 and TRBJ1-1; TRBD1 agrees at 11 bases. This CDR3 region has 16 residues. Germline V lookup: CDR1 SGHVS, CDR2 FQNEAQ. With V trimmed by 1 base and J by 5 bases, 6 bases remained unmatched. The CDR3 is CASSLGVRDRGTEAFF. DNA of the CDR3: TGTGCCAGCAGCTTAGGGGTGCGGGACAGGGGGACTGAAGCTTTCTTT.

This sequence joins TRBV27 and TRBJ2-1, with D possibly matching TRBD2 (6 bases). Between the trimmed V and J ends, which lost 6 bases and 6 bases, there was a span of 30 bases. Germline V gene sequence: CDR1 MNHEY, CDR2 SMNVEV (reference sequence). The CDR3 contains 19 residues. The CDR3 nucleotides are TGTGCCAGCAGCCAACTCACCCGAGGAGGGGCGCTGATGAGCAATGAGCAGTTCTTC. Translation gives CASSQLTRGGALMSNEQFF.

CDR3 sequence: CASSLAGFTEAFF. For the CDR3, the DNA is TGTGCCAGCAGCTTAGCAGGGTTCACTGAAGCTTTCTTT. The J gene is TRBJ1-1, the V gene TRBV11-2, with D possibly being TRBD1 (5 bases). The CDR3 is 13 amino acids. V dropped 1 base and J dropped 4 bases, with 7 bases sitting between them. Germline V gene sequence: CDR1 SGHAT, CDR2 FQNNGV.

The chain combines TRBV7-9 with TRBJ2-1, with D possibly TRBD2 on 5 matching bases. CDR1 is SEHNR and CDR2 is FQNEAQ in the germline V gene (reference sequence). Between the trimmed V and J ends, which lost 3 bases and 6 bases, there was a span of 15 bases. The CDR3 has 15 residues. The DNA of the CDR3 is TGTGCCAGCAGCTTGGGTGGGAGAGTTATCAATGAGCAGTTCTTC. This sequence encodes CASSLGGRVINEQFF.

The chain carries TRBV9 and TRBJ1-2; the match to TRBD1 covers 9 bases. V was pared by 0 bases and J by 4 bases, with 13 bases of the junction left unmatched. There are 18 residues in the CDR3. Germline lookup yields CDR1 SGDLS and CDR2 YYNGEE. The CDR3 DNA follows: TGTGCCAGCAGCGTAGCTTCCCTCCCAGGACAGGGGACCTATGGCTACACCTTC. The encoded protein is CASSVASLPGQGTYGYTF. Full variable domain (outside the CDR3, taken from reference TRBV9 and TRBJ1-2): DSGVTQTPKHLITATGQRVTLRCSPRSGDLSVYWYQQSLDQGLQFLIQYYNGEERAKGNILERFSAQQFPDLHSELNLSSLELGDSALYFCASSVASLPGQGTYGYTFGSGTRLTVV.

This chain uses TRBV4-1 with TRBJ1-2; weak D call: TRBD1 (5 bases). Germline CDR1 reads MGHRA; CDR2 reads YSYEKL. V was cut by 4 bases and J by 0 bases, with 9 bases left in between. The CDR3 has 14 residues. DNA of the CDR3: TGCGCCAGCAGCCCACAGGAATCTAACTATGGCTACACCTTC. Translated: CASSPQESNYGYTF.

J is TRBJ2-7 and V is TRBV19; unclear D gene. From germline, CDR1 is LNHDA and CDR2 SQIVND (reference sequence). This CDR3 spans 13 amino acids. V was shortened by 0 bases and J by 4 bases, with 7 bases between the two germline ends. The DNA for the CDR3 is TGTGCCAGTAGTATAGATGGCAGATACGAGCAGTACTTC. It is translated as CASSIDGRYEQYF.

The V gene is TRBV27, the J gene TRBJ2-2, with 7 bases identical to TRBD2. The length of the CDR3 is 14 residues. V dropped 9 bases and J dropped 7; count of bases not matched to a gene: 11. Germline CDR1 is MNHEY and CDR2 is SMNVEV (reference sequence). Written as DNA, the CDR3 is TGTGCCAGTCGACCCCTGGGGGGGGGCGGGGAGCTGTTTTTT. Encoded protein: CASRPLGGGGELFF.

The gene calls are TRBV30 and TRBJ2-7, with 9 nucleotides matching TRBD2. CDR1 and CDR2 (germline): GTSNPN, SVGIG (reference sequence). This CDR3 region has 14 residues. Trimming removed 3 bases from V and 0 bases from J; junction bases left unmatched: 3. For the CDR3, the DNA is TGTGCCTGGAGACTTAGCGGGAGCTCCTACGAGCAGTACTTC. As protein: CAWRLSGSSYEQYF.

The chain employs TRBV6-5 and TRBJ1-5; no definite D call. The CDR3 contains 13 residues. V was pared by 5 bases and J by 0 bases, with 5 bases between. Per germline, CDR1 MNHEY and CDR2 SVGAGI. In DNA, the CDR3 is TGTGCCAGCAGTCCTTATAGCAATCAGCCCCAGCATTTT. Translation gives CASSPYSNQPQHF.